These 16 T cell receptor beta chains share one sample of origin, sequenced in a study of blood T cell repertoires in COVID-19. Repertoires were generated with immunoSEQ multiplex PCR, while TCRdb's copy carries only in-frame clones and drops some. Here the sample spans about 150,000 clones, around 89% being singletons. Sequenced sample: peripheral blood. The receptors stem from a woman in her thirties or forties with acute or convalescent COVID-19.

This clone was recorded only once. The chain has TRBV10-3 and TRBJ1-2; D remains ambiguous. With 0 bases removed from V and 2 bases from J, the gap between germline ends came to 7 bases. This CDR3 spans 14 amino acids. The germline CDR1 and CDR2 sequences are ENHRY and SYGVKD. For the CDR3, the DNA is TGTGCCATCAGTGAGTCTTCGGGGAACTATGGCTACACCTTC. Encoded protein: CAISESSGNYGYTF.

The chain links TRBV19 to TRBJ1-1, with TRBD1 matching 8 bases. The germline gives CDR1 LNHDA, CDR2 SQIVND (reference sequence). The trim removed 10 bases at V and 4 bases at J, leaving 8 bases unmatched. The CDR3 loop spans 13 amino acids. The CDR3 DNA sequence: TGTGCCACCCGACCCGACAGGGGCACTGAAGCTTTCTTT. This codes for CATRPDRGTEAFF.

This clone occurred once. The rearrangement joins TRBV9 to TRBJ2-5; a weak D match, TRBD1 (5 bases). The CDR3 length is 15 residues. V gave up 4 bases and J gave up 1 base, with 14 bases separating them. Germline V gene lookup returns CDR1 SGDLS and CDR2 YYNGEE. DNA of the CDR3: TGTGCCAGCAGCTCCCACAGGTGGGGCCAAGAGACCCAGTACTTC. Amino acids: CASSSHRWGQETQYF.

This chain connects TRBV6-6 to TRBJ2-1; D might be TRBD1 (6 bases). The ends were cut back, 7 bases at V and 9 bases at J, with 13 bases in the middle. The CDR3 has 12 residues. Germline V gene lookup returns CDR1 MNHNY and CDR2 SVGAGI (reference sequence). DNA for the CDR3: TGTGCCAGCAAACAGGGAAATCCTGAGCAGTTCTTC. Its translation: CASKQGNPEQFF.

The genes are TRBV18 and TRBJ2-1; TRBD1 matches 9 bases. From germline, CDR1 is KGHSH and CDR2 LQKENI. CDR3 size: 16 residues. With 5 bases clipped from V and 12 bases from J, the junction kept 17 bases outside the gene matches. CDR3 sequence (DNA): TGTGCCAGCTCAGACTCGCGACGGACAGGGGTTCACGGGCAGTTCTTC. Translation gives CASSDSRRTGVHGQFF.

The chain couples TRBV7-3 to TRBJ2-3, with TRBD2 matching over 10 bases. The V gene end was trimmed by 2 bases and the J gene end by 2 bases; junction bases not matched to a gene: 4. The germline gives CDR1 SGHTA, CDR2 FQGTGA. The CDR3 has 16 amino acids. CDR3: CASSLWTSGNTDTQYF. In DNA form, the CDR3 reads TGTGCCAGCAGCTTATGGACTAGCGGTAACACAGATACGCAGTATTTT.

The chain couples TRBV29-1 to TRBJ2-2; 9 bases match TRBD2. This CDR3 has 13 amino acids. Germline CDR1 and CDR2: SQVTM and ANQGSEA. Trimming cost V 6 bases and J 6 bases; bases outside gene matches: 5. This CDR3 reads CSVTGTSPGELFF. The CDR3 nucleotides are TGCAGCGTAACCGGGACTAGCCCCGGGGAGCTGTTTTTT.

The chain has TRBV7-8 and TRBJ2-1, with 11 nucleotides matching TRBD2. Germline lookup yields CDR1 SGHVS and CDR2 FQNEAQ. V lost 2 bases, J lost 7 bases, and 22 bases stayed unmatched. CDR3 length: 21 amino acids. CDR3 DNA: TGTGCCAGCAGCTTATCCATATTTGGCGCTAGCGGGAGGCAGGGGTTGAATGAGCAGTTCTTC. It encodes CASSLSIFGASGRQGLNEQFF.

The rearrangement uses TRBV6-5 and TRBJ1-1; D is ambiguous. This CDR3 region has 16 residues. Germline assignment: CDR1 MNHEY and CDR2 SVGAGI. Trimming pared 2 bases from V and 4 bases from J, leaving 17 bases between. CDR3 amino acids: CASSYGGGPPGTEAFF. CDR3 bases: TGTGCCAGCAGTTACGGCGGAGGCCCCCCCGGCACTGAAGCTTTCTTT.

In its sample, this clone was seen once. J is TRBJ1-6 and V is TRBV19, with unresolved D. The germline V and J ends were trimmed by 1 base and 0 bases, with 10 bases remaining between them. Looked up from germline, CDR1 is LNHDA and CDR2 is SQIVND (reference sequence). The CDR3 has 17 residues. The CDR3 sequence: CASSIGGASSYNSPLHF. The CDR3 DNA is TGTGCCAGTAGTATAGGCGGAGCGAGCTCCTATAATTCACCCCTCCACTTT.

V gene TRBV6-5 combines with J gene TRBJ2-7, with 11 bases matching TRBD1. CDR3 size: 16 residues. Germline V gene data show CDR1 as MNHEY and CDR2 as SVGAGI. The trim removed 2 bases at V and 5 bases at J, leaving 8 bases unmatched. In nucleotides, the CDR3 is TGTGCCAGCAGTTACATGGACAGGGGGCGCAGGAACGAGCAGTACTTC. It codes for CASSYMDRGRRNEQYF.

The CDR3 sequence is CSVRQGGAYGYTF. The CDR3 DNA reads as TGCAGCGTTCGGCAGGGGGGCGCCTATGGCTACACCTTC. This chain links TRBV29-1 with TRBJ1-2; 7 bases line up with TRBD1. Losses at the gene ends were 5 bases for V and 4 bases for J; bases not matched to a gene: 7. The CDR3 contains 13 residues. Germline V gives CDR1 SQVTM, CDR2 ANQGSEA.

This chain uses TRBV7-9 with TRBJ2-7; 9 bases align to TRBD1. CDR3 length: 15 residues. CDR1 SEHNR and CDR2 FQNEAQ come from the germline V gene (reference sequence). Trimming removed 6 bases from V and 2 bases from J; junction bases left unmatched: 8. CDR3 sequence: CASSSPGQGTYEQYF. Written as DNA, the CDR3 is TGTGCCAGCAGTTCTCCGGGACAGGGAACCTACGAGCAGTACTTC. Based on the CDR3 plus reference TRBV7-9 and TRBJ2-7, the full variable domain is DTGVSQNPRHKITKRGQNVTFRCDPISEHNRLYWYRQTLGQGPEFLTYFQNEAQLEKSRLLSDRFSAERPKGSFSTLEIQRTEQGDSAMYLCASSSPGQGTYEQYFGPGTRLTVT.

The chain is built from TRBV3-1 (or the pseudogene TRBV3-2) and TRBJ2-3, with 7 bases identical to TRBD2. J lost 4 bases, V lost 6 bases, and 10 bases had no gene match. The germline CDR1 and CDR2 sequences are LGHDT and YNNKEL (reference sequence). This CDR3 region has 15 residues. The chain's CDR3 is CASSPTSGASDTQYF. In nucleotides, the CDR3 is TGTGCCAGCAGTCCAACCAGCGGGGCGTCAGATACGCAGTATTTT.

The CDR3 coding sequence is TGTGCCAGCAGCGTAGAAGGCGGAACTGAAGCTTTCTTT. It yields the protein CASSVEGGTEAFF. The V and J genes are TRBV9 and TRBJ1-1; no firm D call. The ends were cut back, 0 bases at V and 5 bases at J, with 8 bases in the middle. The CDR3 extends over 13 amino acids. Germline CDR1 reads SGDLS; CDR2 reads YYNGEE.

The V and J genes are TRBV28 and TRBJ1-1; D gene unclear. This CDR3 contains 13 residues. Trimming took off 3 bases at V and 3 bases at J, with 8 bases between the two ends. The germline V gene has CDR1 MDHEN and CDR2 SYDVKM. The CDR3, as DNA: TGTGCCAGCAGTTTTTTCCAGGACACTGAAGCTTTCTTT. Amino acids: CASSFFQDTEAFF.